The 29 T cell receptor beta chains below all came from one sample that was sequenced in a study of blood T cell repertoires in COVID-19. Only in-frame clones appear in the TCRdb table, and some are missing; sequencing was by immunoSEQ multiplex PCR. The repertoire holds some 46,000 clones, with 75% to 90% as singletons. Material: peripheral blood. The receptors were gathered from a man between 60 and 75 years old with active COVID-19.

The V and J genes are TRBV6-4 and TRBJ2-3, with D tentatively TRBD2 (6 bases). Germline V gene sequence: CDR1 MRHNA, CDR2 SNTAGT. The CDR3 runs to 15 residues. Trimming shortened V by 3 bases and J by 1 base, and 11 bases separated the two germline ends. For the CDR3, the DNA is TGTGCCAGCAGTGAACGCGGGATTGGCACAGATACGCAGTATTTT. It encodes CASSERGIGTDTQYF.

The CDR3 region has the DNA TGTGCCAGCAGCCTTCAGGGGGCCCACGAGCAGTACTTC. Protein product: CASSLQGAHEQYF. The chain couples TRBV14 to TRBJ2-7, with TRBD1 matching 8 bases. The CDR3 runs 13 residues. The J segment lost 5 bases and the V segment lost 4 bases, leaving 4 bases of the junction unmatched. Germline V lookup: CDR1 SGHDN, CDR2 FVKESK. Full variable domain (missing parts from reference TRBV14 and TRBJ2-7): EAGVTQFPSHSVIEKGQTVTLRCDPISGHDNLYWYRRVMGKEIKFLLHFVKESKQDESGMPNNRFLAERTGGTYSTLKVQPAELEDSGVYFCASSLQGAHEQYFGPGTRLTVT.

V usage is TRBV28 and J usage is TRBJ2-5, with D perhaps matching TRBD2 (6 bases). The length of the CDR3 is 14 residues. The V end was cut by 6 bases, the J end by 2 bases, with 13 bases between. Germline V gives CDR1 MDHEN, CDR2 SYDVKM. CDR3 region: CASSHDRGQETQYF. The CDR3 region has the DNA TGTGCCAGCAGCCATGACCGGGGGCAAGAGACCCAGTACTTC.

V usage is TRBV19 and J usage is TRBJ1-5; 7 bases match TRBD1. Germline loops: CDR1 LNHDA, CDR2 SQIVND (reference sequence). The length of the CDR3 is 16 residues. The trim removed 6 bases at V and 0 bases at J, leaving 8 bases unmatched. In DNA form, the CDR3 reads TGTGCCAGTAGGGCACAGGGGTTCGGTAGCAATCAGCCCCAGCATTTT. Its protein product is CASRAQGFGSNQPQHF.

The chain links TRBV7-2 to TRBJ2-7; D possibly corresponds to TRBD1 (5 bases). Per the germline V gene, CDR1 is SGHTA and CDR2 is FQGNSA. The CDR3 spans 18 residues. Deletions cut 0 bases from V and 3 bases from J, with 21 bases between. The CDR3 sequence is CASSLARSDTWPDYEQYF. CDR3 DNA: TGTGCCAGCAGCTTAGCCCGATCGGACACATGGCCCGACTACGAGCAGTACTTC.

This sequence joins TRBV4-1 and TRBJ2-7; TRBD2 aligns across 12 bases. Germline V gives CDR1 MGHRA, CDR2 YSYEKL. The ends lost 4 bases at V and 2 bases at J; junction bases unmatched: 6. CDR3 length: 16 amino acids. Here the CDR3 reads CASSLLGLAGPYEQYF. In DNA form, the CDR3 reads TGCGCCAGCAGCCTACTCGGACTAGCGGGACCCTACGAGCAGTACTTC.

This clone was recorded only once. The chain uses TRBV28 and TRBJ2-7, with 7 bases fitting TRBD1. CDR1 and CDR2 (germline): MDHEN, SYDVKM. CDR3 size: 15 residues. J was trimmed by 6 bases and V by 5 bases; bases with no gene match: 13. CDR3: CASSPYRGISGEQYF. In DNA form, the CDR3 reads TGTGCCAGCAGTCCCTACAGGGGAATTAGTGGCGAGCAGTACTTC.

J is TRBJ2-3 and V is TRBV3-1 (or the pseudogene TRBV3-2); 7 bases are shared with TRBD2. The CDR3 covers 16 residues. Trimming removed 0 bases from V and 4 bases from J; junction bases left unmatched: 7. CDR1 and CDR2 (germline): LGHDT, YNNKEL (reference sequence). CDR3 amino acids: CASSQEEGRGADTQYF. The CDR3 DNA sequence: TGTGCCAGCAGCCAAGAGGAGGGGAGGGGAGCAGATACGCAGTATTTT.

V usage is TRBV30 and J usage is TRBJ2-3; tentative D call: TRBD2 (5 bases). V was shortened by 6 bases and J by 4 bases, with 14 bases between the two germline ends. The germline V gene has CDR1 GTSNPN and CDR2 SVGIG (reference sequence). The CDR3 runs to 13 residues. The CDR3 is CACQRTGADTQYF. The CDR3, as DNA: TGTGCCTGTCAGCGGACTGGCGCAGATACGCAGTATTTT.

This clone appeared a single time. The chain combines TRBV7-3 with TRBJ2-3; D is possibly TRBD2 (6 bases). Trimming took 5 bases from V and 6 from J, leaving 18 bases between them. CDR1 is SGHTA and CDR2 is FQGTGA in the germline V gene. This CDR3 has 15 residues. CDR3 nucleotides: TGTGCCAGCAGCACATTCCCAGCGGGCGCGGATACGCAGTATTTT. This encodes CASSTFPAGADTQYF. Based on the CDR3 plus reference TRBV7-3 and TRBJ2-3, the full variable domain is GAGVSQTPSNKVTEKGKYVELRCDPISGHTALYWYRQSLGQGPEFLIYFQGTGAADDSGLPNDRFFAVRPEGSVSTLKIQRTERGDSAVYLCASSTFPAGADTQYFGPGTRLTVL.

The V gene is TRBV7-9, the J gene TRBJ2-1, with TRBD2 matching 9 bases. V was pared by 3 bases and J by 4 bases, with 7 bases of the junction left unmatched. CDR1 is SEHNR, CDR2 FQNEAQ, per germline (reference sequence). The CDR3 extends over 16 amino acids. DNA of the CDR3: TGTGCCAGCAGCTTCGGAGCGGGGGGTCAATACAATGAGCAGTTCTTC. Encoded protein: CASSFGAGGQYNEQFF.

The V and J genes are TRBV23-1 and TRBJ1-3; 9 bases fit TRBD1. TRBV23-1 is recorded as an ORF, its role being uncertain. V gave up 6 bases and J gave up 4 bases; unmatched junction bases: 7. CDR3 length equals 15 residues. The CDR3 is CASSTGGRSGNTIYF. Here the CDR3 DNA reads TGCGCCAGCAGCACAGGGGGCAGGTCGGGAAACACCATATATTTT.

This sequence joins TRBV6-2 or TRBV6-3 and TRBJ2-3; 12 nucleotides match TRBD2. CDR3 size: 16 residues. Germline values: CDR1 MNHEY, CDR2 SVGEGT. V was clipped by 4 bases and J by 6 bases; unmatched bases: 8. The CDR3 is CASSSYRLAGGDTQYF. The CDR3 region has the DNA TGTGCCAGCAGTTCGTATCGGCTAGCGGGGGGGGATACGCAGTATTTT.

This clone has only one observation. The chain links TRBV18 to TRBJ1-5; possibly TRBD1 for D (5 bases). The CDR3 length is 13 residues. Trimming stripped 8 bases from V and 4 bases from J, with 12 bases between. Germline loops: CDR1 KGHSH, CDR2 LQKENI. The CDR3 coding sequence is TGTGCCAGCACCCGGGGGGAAAATCAGCCCCAGCATTTT. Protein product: CASTRGENQPQHF.

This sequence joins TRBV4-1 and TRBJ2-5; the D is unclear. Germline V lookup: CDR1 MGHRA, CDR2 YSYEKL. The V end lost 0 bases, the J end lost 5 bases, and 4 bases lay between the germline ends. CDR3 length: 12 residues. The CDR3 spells CASSQDSETQYF. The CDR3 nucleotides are TGCGCCAGCAGCCAAGATAGCGAGACCCAGTACTTC.

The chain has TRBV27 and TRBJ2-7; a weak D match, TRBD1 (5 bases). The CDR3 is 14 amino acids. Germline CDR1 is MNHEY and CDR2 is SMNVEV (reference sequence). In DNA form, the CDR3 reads TGTGCTTCAAGGGTAGGGGTAACATCCTACGAGCAGTACTTC. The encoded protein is CASRVGVTSYEQYF.

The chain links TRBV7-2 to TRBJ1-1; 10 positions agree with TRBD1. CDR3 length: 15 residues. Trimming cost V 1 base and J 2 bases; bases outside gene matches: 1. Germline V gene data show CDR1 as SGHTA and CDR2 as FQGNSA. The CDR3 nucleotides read TGTGCCAGCAGCTTAGGACAGGGGGCAAACACTGAAGCTTTCTTT. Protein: CASSLGQGANTEAFF.

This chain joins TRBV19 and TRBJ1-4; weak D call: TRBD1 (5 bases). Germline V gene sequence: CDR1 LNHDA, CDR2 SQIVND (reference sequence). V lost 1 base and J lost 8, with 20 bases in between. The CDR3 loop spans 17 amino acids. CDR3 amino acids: CASSIGAEGLPGEKLFF. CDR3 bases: TGTGCCAGTAGTATAGGTGCCGAGGGACTCCCCGGCGAAAAACTGTTTTTT.

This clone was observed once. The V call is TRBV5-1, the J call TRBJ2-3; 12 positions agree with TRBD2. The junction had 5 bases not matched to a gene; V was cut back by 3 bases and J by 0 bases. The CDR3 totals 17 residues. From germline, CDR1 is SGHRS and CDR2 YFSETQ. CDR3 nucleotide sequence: TGCGCCAGCAGCTGGCGGACTAGCGGGACGAGCACAGATACGCAGTATTTT. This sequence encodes CASSWRTSGTSTDTQYF.

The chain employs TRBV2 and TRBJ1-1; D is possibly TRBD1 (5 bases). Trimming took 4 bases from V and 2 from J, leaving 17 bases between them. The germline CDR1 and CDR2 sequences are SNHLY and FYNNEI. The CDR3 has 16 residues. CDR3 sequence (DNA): TGTGCCAGCAGTGTCCCCCCCTTGACAGTAAACACTGAAGCTTTCTTT. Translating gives CASSVPPLTVNTEAFF.

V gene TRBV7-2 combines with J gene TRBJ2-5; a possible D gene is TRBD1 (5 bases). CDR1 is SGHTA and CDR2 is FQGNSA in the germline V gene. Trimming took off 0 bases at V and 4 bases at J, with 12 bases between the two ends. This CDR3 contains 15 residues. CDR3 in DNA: TGTGCCAGCAGCTTAGCGAAGGGGCAGGGAGAGACCCAGTACTTC. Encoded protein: CASSLAKGQGETQYF.

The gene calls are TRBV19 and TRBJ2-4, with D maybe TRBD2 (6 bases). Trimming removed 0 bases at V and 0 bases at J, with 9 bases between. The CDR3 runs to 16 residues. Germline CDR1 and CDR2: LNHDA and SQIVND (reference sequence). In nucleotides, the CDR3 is TGTGCCAGTAGTATAGAGGAGGGGCGAGCCAAAAACATTCAGTACTTC. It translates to CASSIEEGRAKNIQYF. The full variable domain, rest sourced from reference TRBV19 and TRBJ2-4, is DGGITQSPKYLFRKEGQNVTLSCEQNLNHDAMYWYRQDPGQGLRLIYYSQIVNDFQKGDIAEGYSVSREKKESFPLTVTSAQKNPTAFYLCASSIEEGRAKNIQYFGAGTRLSVL.

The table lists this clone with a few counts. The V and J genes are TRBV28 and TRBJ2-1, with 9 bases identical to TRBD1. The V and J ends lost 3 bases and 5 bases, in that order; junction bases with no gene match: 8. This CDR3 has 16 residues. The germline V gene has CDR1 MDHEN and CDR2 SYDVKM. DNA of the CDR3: TGTGCCAGCAGTTTCTTTCCGGGACAGGGTAACAATGAGCAGTTCTTC. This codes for CASSFFPGQGNNEQFF. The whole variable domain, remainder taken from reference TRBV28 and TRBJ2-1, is DVKVTQSSRYLVKRTGEKVFLECVQDMDHENMFWYRQDPGLGLRLIYFSYDVKMKEKGDIPEGYSVSREKKERFSLILESASTNQTSMYLCASSFFPGQGNNEQFFGPGTRLTVL.

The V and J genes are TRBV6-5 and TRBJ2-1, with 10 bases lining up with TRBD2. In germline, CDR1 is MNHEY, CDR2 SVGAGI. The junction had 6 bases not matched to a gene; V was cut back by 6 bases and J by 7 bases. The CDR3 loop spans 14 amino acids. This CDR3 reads CASRQREGRNEQFF. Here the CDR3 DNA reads TGTGCCAGCAGGCAGCGGGAGGGCCGAAATGAGCAGTTCTTC.

The DNA of the CDR3 is TGCGCCAGCAGCCTACAGGGCGGCGGTAACTATGGCTACACCTTC. This codes for CASSLQGGGNYGYTF. V is TRBV5-1 and J is TRBJ1-2; D might be TRBD1 (6 bases). The CDR3 has 15 residues. With 4 bases removed from V and 1 base from J, the gap between germline ends came to 14 bases. Germline V gene sequence: CDR1 SGHRS, CDR2 YFSETQ.

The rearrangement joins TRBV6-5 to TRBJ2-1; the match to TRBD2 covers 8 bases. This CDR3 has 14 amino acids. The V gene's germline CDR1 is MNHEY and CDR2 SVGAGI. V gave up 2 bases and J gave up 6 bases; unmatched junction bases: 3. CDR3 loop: CASSYPGTSNEQFF. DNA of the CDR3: TGTGCCAGCAGTTACCCCGGGACTAGCAATGAGCAGTTCTTC.

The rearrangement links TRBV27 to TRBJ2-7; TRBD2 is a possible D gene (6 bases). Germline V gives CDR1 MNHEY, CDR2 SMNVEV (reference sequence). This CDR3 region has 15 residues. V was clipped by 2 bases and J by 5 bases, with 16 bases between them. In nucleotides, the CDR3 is TGTGCCAGCAGTTTAACAACTAGCCGGGCTCACGAGCAGTACTTC. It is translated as CASSLTTSRAHEQYF.

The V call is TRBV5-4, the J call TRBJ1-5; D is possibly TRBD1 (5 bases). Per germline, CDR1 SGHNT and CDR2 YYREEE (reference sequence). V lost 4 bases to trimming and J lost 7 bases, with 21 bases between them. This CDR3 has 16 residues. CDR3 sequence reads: CASSIGGRGGDQPQHF. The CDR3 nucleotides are TGTGCCAGCAGCATTGGGGGGAGGGGCGGAGACCAGCCCCAGCATTTT.

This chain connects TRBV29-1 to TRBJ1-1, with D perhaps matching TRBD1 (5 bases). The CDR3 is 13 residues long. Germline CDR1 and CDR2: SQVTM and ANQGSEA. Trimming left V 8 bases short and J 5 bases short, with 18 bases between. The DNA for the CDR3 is TGCAGCTCGACATCCGGAGGGGCGACTGAAGCTTTCTTT. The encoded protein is CSSTSGGATEAFF.